Shown below are 3 T cell receptor beta chains from a single sample sequenced in a study of T cells in Graves' hyperthyroidism and ophthalmopathy. The CDR3 regions of TCR beta were amplified from RNA transcripts. First-round RT-PCR targeting the TCR CDR3 was performed with the HTBI primer set. TCRdb fed the multiplex PCR reads into MiXCR, producing one record per CDR3 protein. The data show some 270,000 distinct CDR3 sequences, with roughly 13% seen just once and roughly 7.9% held by the top ten. The source material was blood. Receptors originate from a woman aged 40 to 50 with Graves' hyperthyroidism.

This clonotype appeared many times. J is TRBJ1-3 and V is TRBV20-1; no reliable D call. The CDR3 covers 14 residues. Trimming shortened V by 4 bases and J by 0 bases, and 10 bases separated the two germline ends. Germline lookup yields CDR1 DFQATT and CDR2 SNEGSKA (reference sequence). This chain's CDR3 is CSAKLPGSGNTIYF. The CDR3 nucleotides are TGCAGTGCTAAACTCCCAGGCTCTGGAAACACCATATATTTT.

Many counts were recorded for this clonotype. The chain combines TRBV25-1 with TRBJ1-4; 7 bases line up with TRBD1. The CDR3 contains 14 residues. V gave up 3 bases and J gave up 3 bases; unmatched junction bases: 1. Germline values: CDR1 MGHDK, CDR2 SYGVNS. CDR3 coding DNA: TGTGCCAGCAGTGATACAGGGGCTAATGAAAAACTGTTTTTT. Amino acid sequence: CASSDTGANEKLFF.

This clonotype has at least ten counts. This chain links TRBV28 with TRBJ2-7; 9 bases fit TRBD2. The V gene end was trimmed by 3 bases and the J gene end by 2 bases; junction bases not matched to a gene: 5. Germline lookup yields CDR1 MDHEN and CDR2 SYDVKM. The CDR3 is 15 residues long. CDR3 protein: CASSFLAGVAYEQYF. DNA of the CDR3: TGTGCCAGCAGTTTCTTAGCGGGAGTCGCCTACGAGCAGTACTTC.